This T cell receptor beta chain emerged from a study of beta chain features in type 1 diabetes. This clone has only a few counts. This CDR3 is built from 15 residues. The J segment lost 4 bases and the V segment lost 2 bases, leaving 3 bases of the junction unmatched. Germline CDR1 and CDR2: SGHDN and FVKESK. What was sequenced were expressed TCRB transcripts, since all of the isolated RNA had been reverse transcribed. Sequenced by immunoSEQ multiplex PCR; TCRdb stores in-frame clones only, minus some. The table records some 150,000 clones, approximately 9.8% of them present only once. Sequencing was done on a sample of central memory CD4+ T cells from blood. The sequence derives from a woman between 35 and 50 years old in good health. V gene TRBV14 combines with J gene TRBJ2-2, with 8 bases matching TRBD2. Written as DNA, the CDR3 is TGTGCCAGCAGCCAACAAGCGGGGGTCACCGGGGAGCTGTTTTTT. Amino acids: CASSQQAGVTGELFF.